The text below deals with one TCR beta chain. The antigen remains unidentified. The data were obtained in a study of T cells in Graves' hyperthyroidism and ophthalmopathy. There were TCR beta CDR3 regions amplified from RNA transcripts. HTBI primers were the set used in a first-round RT-PCR of the TCR CDR3. A single record per CDR3 protein comes from TCRdb applying MiXCR to the multiplex PCR reads. The sample has about 570,000 distinct CDR3 sequences, 40% to 55% seen once. The germline CDR1 and CDR2 sequences are SGHTA and FQGNSA. This CDR3 is 14 amino acids long. V was shortened by 5 bases and J by 5 bases, with 15 bases between the two germline ends. Whole-study findings and limits: Most clonotypes expanded in the thyroid (above 0.001) were also present in blood.

The TCR originated in an adult woman with Graves' disease, either hyperthyroidism or ophthalmopathy (not recorded which). The V gene is TRBV7-2, the J gene TRBJ2-5; TRBD2 might be the D (6 bases). Material: peripheral blood or thyroid tissue (not recorded which). The CDR3 spells CASSLGTDGETQYF. The DNA for the CDR3 is TGTGCCAGCAGCCTGGGGACTGACGGGGAGACCCAGTACTTC.